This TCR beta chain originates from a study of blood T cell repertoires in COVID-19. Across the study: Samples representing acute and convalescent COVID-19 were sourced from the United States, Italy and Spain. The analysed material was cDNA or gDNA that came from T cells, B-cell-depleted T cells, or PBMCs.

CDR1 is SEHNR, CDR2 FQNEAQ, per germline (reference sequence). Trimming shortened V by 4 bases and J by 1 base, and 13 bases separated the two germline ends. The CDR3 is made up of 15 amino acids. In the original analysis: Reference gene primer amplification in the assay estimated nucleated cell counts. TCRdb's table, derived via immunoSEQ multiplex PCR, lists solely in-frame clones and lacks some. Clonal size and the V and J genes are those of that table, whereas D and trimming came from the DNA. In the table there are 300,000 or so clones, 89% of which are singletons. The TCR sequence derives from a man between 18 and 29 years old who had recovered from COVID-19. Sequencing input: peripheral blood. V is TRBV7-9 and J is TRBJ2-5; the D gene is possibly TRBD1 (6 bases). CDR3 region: CASSSPQGPQETQYF. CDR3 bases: TGTGCCAGCAGCTCGCCACAGGGTCCCCAAGAGACCCAGTACTTC.